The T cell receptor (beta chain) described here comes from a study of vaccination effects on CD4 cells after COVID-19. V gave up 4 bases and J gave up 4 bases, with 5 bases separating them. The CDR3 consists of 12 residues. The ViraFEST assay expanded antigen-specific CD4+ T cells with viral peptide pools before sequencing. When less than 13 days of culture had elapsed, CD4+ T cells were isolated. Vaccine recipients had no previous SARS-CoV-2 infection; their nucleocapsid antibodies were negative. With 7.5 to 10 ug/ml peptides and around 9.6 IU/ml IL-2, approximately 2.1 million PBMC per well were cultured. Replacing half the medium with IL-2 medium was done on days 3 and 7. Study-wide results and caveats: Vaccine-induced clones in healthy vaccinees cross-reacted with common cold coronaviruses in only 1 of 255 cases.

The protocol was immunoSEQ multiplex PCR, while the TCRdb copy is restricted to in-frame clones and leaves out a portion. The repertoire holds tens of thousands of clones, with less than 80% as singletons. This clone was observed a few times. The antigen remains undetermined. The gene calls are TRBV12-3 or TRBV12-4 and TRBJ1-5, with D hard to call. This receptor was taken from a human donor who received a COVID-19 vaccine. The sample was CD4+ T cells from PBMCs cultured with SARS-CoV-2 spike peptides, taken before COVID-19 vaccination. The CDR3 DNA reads TGTGCCAGCAGTTGGACGAATCAGCCCCAGCATTTT. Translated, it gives CASSWTNQPQHF.